This T cell receptor beta chain was sequenced for a study of Graves' ophthalmopathy and Graves' hyperthyroidism. Study-level information: Prior to any treatment, peripheral blood was collected at the time of initial diagnosis. Study-wide points: A majority of expanded thyroid clonotypes exceeding 0.001 frequency were likewise present in blood.

CDR3 length: 17 amino acids. V was clipped by 1 base and J by 0 bases, with 15 bases between them. RNA transcripts yielded amplified TCR beta CDR3 regions. Second-round multiplex PCR came after a first-round RT-PCR that employed HTBI primers. TCRdb re-called the multiplex PCR reads with MiXCR, one entry per CDR3 protein. This repertoire shows about 370,000 distinct CDR3 sequences, roughly 18% found once; its top ten account for about 1.6%. This clonotype came up a few times. What it binds is unknown. Moderate-to-severe activity, with CAS ≥3, NOSPECS ≥4 and duration under 3 months, characterized the donors with ophthalmopathy.

The sequencing sample was made of peripheral blood. The chain couples TRBV12-3 or TRBV12-4 to TRBJ1-1; no clear D gene. The receptor's source is a young woman with Graves' ophthalmopathy. The CDR3 reads CASSLGEIGSMNTEAFF. In DNA, the CDR3 is TGTGCCAGCAGTTTAGGGGAGATTGGGTCAATGAACACTGAAGCTTTCTTT.